The rows below give T cell receptor beta chains drawn from one sample of a study of CD8+ T cells in alopecia areata. Some clones are missing from TCRdb's copy, which holds only in-frame ones; the method was immunoSEQ multiplex PCR. The sample contains around 100,000 clones, under 90% of which appear only once. The input for sequencing was CD8+ T cells sorted from blood, taken at approximately week 31, from a patient treated with tofacitinib. The receptors shown here come from a human donor with alopecia areata. CDR3s include the opening cysteine and the closing phenylalanine or tryptophan. Fields, in order: clone size, D gene, J gene, V gene, CDR3 DNA, CDR3 protein. The D gene is left open where the match is weak. A row's size may be missing; if present it is once, few, many or a size class.

size: .; D: TRBD2; J: TRBJ2-7; V: TRBV29-1; DNA: TGCAGCGTTGAGGGGGGGATCGACGAGCAGTACTTC; CDR3: CSVEGGIDEQYF
size: .; D: .; J: TRBJ2-5; V: TRBV15; DNA: TGTGCCACCAGCACACTACAAGAGACCCAGTACTTC; CDR3: CATSTLQETQYF
size: .; D: .; J: TRBJ2-7; V: TRBV29-1; DNA: TGCAGCGTTGAAGGTGGGGAACCCGAGCAGTACTTC; CDR3: CSVEGGEPEQYF
size: .; D: .; J: TRBJ2-7; V: TRBV11-2; DNA: TGTGCCAGCAGCCATGGCACCTCCTACGAGCAGTACTTC; CDR3: CASSHGTSYEQYF
size: .; D: TRBD1; J: TRBJ2-3; V: TRBV7-9; DNA: TGTGCCAGCAGCTCCCAGAGGACAGGGGGCTTAGATACGCAGTATTTT; CDR3: CASSSQRTGGLDTQYF
size: .; D: TRBD2; J: TRBJ2-3; V: TRBV7-9; DNA: TGTGCCAGCAGCTCCTTGGAGGCGGGAGGGCCCTTAGCAACAGATACGCAGTATTTT; CDR3: CASSSLEAGGPLATDTQYF
size: .; D: .; J: TRBJ1-1; V: TRBV4-1; DNA: TGCGCCAGCAGCCAGCGCGGTGGGGGGAACACTGAAGCTTTCTTT; CDR3: CASSQRGGGNTEAFF
size: .; D: TRBD1; J: TRBJ2-6; V: TRBV11-1; DNA: TGTGCCAGCAGCCCCGGGACAGGGGGAACTGGGGCCAACGTCCTGACTTTC; CDR3: CASSPGTGGTGANVLTF
size: once; D: .; J: TRBJ2-3; V: TRBV5-1; DNA: TGCGCCAGCAGCTCGGCTCGGGGGCCGAATACGCAGTATTTT; CDR3: CASSSARGPNTQYF
size: .; D: .; J: TRBJ2-2; V: TRBV25-1; DNA: TGTGCCAGCAGTGAAGGCGGCGGGGAGCTGTTTTTT; CDR3: CASSEGGGELFF
size: .; D: .; J: TRBJ2-7; V: TRBV19; DNA: TGTGCCAGTAGCATGAACGGGGCGTCCTACGAGCAGTACTTC; CDR3: CASSMNGASYEQYF
size: .; D: TRBD2; J: TRBJ2-1; V: TRBV18; DNA: TGTGCCAGCTCACGGATTGGGGGGGATGAGCAGTTCTTC; CDR3: CASSRIGGDEQFF
size: .; D: .; J: TRBJ1-1; V: TRBV5-5; DNA: TGTGCCAGCAGCTTTAGGCTTGACGGCTGGGACACTGAAGCTTTCTTT; CDR3: CASSFRLDGWDTEAFF
size: .; D: .; J: TRBJ2-7; V: TRBV21-1; DNA: TGTGCCAGCAGCAAGGAGGACAGCACCTACGAGCAGTACTTC; CDR3: CASSKEDSTYEQYF
size: .; D: TRBD2; J: TRBJ2-1; V: TRBV6-5; DNA: TGTGCCACCCGGGGGGTGAATGAGCAGTTCTTC; CDR3: CATRGVNEQFF
size: few; D: TRBD2; J: TRBJ2-7; V: TRBV9; DNA: TGTGCCAGCAGCGTAGTAGCGGGGACATACGAGCAGTACTTC; CDR3: CASSVVAGTYEQYF
size: few; D: .; J: TRBJ2-5; V: TRBV30; DNA: TGTGCCTGGAGCGCCAACCAAGAGACCCAGTACTTC; CDR3: CAWSANQETQYF
size: .; D: .; J: TRBJ2-2; V: TRBV6-1; DNA: TGTGCCACCACCAGGAGCGGGGAGCTGTTTTTT; CDR3: CATTRSGELFF
size: .; D: .; J: TRBJ1-2; V: TRBV29-1; DNA: TGCAGCGTTGCGGGGGACTATGGCTACACCTTC; CDR3: CSVAGDYGYTF
size: .; D: TRBD2; J: TRBJ2-1; V: TRBV5-1; DNA: TGCGCCAGCAGCTTAGCGGGAGAGACCAATGAGCAGTTCTTC; CDR3: CASSLAGETNEQFF
size: .; D: .; J: TRBJ2-1; V: TRBV29-1; DNA: TGCAGCGTTGCCAGGGCGGGCTACAATGAGCAGTTCTTC; CDR3: CSVARAGYNEQFF
size: few; D: TRBD2; J: TRBJ2-3; V: TRBV27; DNA: TGTGCCAGCAGTGCCGGGGGGGCTACAGATACGCAGTATTTT; CDR3: CASSAGGATDTQYF
size: .; D: TRBD2; J: TRBJ2-1; V: TRBV2; DNA: TGTGCCAGCAGTGAGGGGTGGACTAGCGGGGAAAGGGGCAATGAGCAGTTCTTC; CDR3: CASSEGWTSGERGNEQFF
size: .; D: TRBD2; J: TRBJ2-1; V: TRBV5-1; DNA: TGCGCCAGCAGCTTTTTAGCGGGAGAGGTGTACAATGAGCAGTTCTTC; CDR3: CASSFLAGEVYNEQFF
size: .; D: .; J: TRBJ1-3; V: TRBV29-1; DNA: TGCAGCGTTGTAACAGGGTCCGCTGGAAACACCATATATTTT; CDR3: CSVVTGSAGNTIYF
size: .; D: .; J: TRBJ2-1; V: TRBV11-3; DNA: TGTGCCAGCAGCTTATACGGCCCGGCGGAGAGCTCCTACAATGAGCAGTTCTTC; CDR3: CASSLYGPAESSYNEQFF
size: .; D: TRBD1; J: TRBJ1-2; V: TRBV7-9; DNA: TGTGCCAGCAGCTTAGGAACAGGGGCCGGAAGTTATGGCTACACCTTC; CDR3: CASSLGTGAGSYGYTF
size: few; D: .; J: TRBJ2-1; V: TRBV7-6; DNA: TGTGCCAGCAGCTTCGCCGTGGACCTTTACAATGAGCAGTTCTTC; CDR3: CASSFAVDLYNEQFF
size: .; D: TRBD1; J: TRBJ2-7; V: TRBV29-1; DNA: TGCAGCGTTGAAGATTTCGGACAGGGATCCACCGAGCAGTACTTC; CDR3: CSVEDFGQGSTEQYF
size: .; D: .; J: TRBJ1-1; V: TRBV5-1; DNA: TGCGCCAGCAGCTTGGATGCACTTTTATCCCCTTTCTTT; CDR3: CASSLDALLSPFF
size: .; D: TRBD1; J: TRBJ1-1; V: TRBV13; DNA: TGTGCCAGCAGCCCAAACAGGGGACAGGGCACTGAAGCTTTCTTT; CDR3: CASSPNRGQGTEAFF
size: .; D: .; J: TRBJ2-1; V: TRBV14; DNA: TGTGCCAGCAGCCACTTCCAGGGGGGTTTGAATGAGCAGTTCTTC; CDR3: CASSHFQGGLNEQFF
size: .; D: .; J: TRBJ2-7; V: TRBV2; DNA: TGTGCCAGCAACAGGGATAGCAACGAGCAGTACTTC; CDR3: CASNRDSNEQYF
size: .; D: .; J: TRBJ1-2; V: TRBV7-3; DNA: TGTGCCAGCAGCTTCGGGGATGGCTACACCTTC; CDR3: CASSFGDGYTF
size: .; D: .; J: TRBJ2-3; V: TRBV7-9; DNA: TGTGCCAGCAGCTCCCCGCCAGACAGAAAAGATACGCAGTATTTT; CDR3: CASSSPPDRKDTQYF
size: .; D: TRBD2; J: TRBJ2-1; V: TRBV19; DNA: TGTGCCAGCGTCGGACTAGCGTGGAATGAGCAGTTCTTC; CDR3: CASVGLAWNEQFF
size: medium-sized; D: .; J: TRBJ2-5; V: TRBV30; DNA: TGTGCCTGGAGTTGGAACCAAGAGACCCAGTACTTC; CDR3: CAWSWNQETQYF
size: few; D: .; J: TRBJ2-1; V: TRBV6-5; DNA: TGTGCCAGCAGTTACCAGGGAGGCGAGCAGTTCTTC; CDR3: CASSYQGGEQFF
size: .; D: .; J: TRBJ1-4; V: TRBV11-2; DNA: TGTGCCAGCAGCTTAATGTACAGTGTTAATGAAAAACTGTTTTTT; CDR3: CASSLMYSVNEKLFF
size: .; D: TRBD2; J: TRBJ2-2; V: TRBV30; DNA: TGTGCCTGGAGCCTAGCGGGGGGCACCGGGGAGCTGTTTTTT; CDR3: CAWSLAGGTGELFF
size: .; D: TRBD2; J: TRBJ2-1; V: TRBV18; DNA: TGTGCCAGCTCAACCTCTAGCGGAAGCTCCTACAATGAGCAGTTCTTC; CDR3: CASSTSSGSSYNEQFF
size: .; D: .; J: TRBJ2-7; V: TRBV9; DNA: TGTGCCAGCTCTACGGGGGGCAGCCTTGGGGACGAGCAGTACTTC; CDR3: CASSTGGSLGDEQYF
size: .; D: TRBD1; J: TRBJ2-1; V: TRBV6-5; DNA: TGTGCCAGCAGTTCAGGGGGACAGGGGTACAATGAGCAGTTCTTC; CDR3: CASSSGGQGYNEQFF
size: .; D: .; J: TRBJ2-1; V: TRBV6-5; DNA: TGTGCCAGCAGTTACGAGGGGGCCTACAATGAGCAGTTCTTC; CDR3: CASSYEGAYNEQFF
size: .; D: TRBD2; J: TRBJ2-2; V: TRBV9; DNA: TGTGCCAGCAGCGTAGCTACGCTAGCGGGGGCCCAAAACACCGGGGAGCTGTTTTTT; CDR3: CASSVATLAGAQNTGELFF
size: .; D: TRBD2; J: TRBJ2-7; V: TRBV28; DNA: TGTGCCAGCAGTTTAGGGACTAGCGGCTACGAGCAGTACTTC; CDR3: CASSLGTSGYEQYF
size: .; D: .; J: TRBJ2-3; V: TRBV7-9; DNA: TGTGCCAGCAGCTTACCTTTGGGGGGCGCAGAAGATACGCAGTATTTT; CDR3: CASSLPLGGAEDTQYF
size: .; D: .; J: TRBJ2-3; V: TRBV9; DNA: TGTGCCAGCAGCGTAGATACAGCCTCCACAGATACGCAGTATTTT; CDR3: CASSVDTASTDTQYF
size: .; D: TRBD2; J: TRBJ2-1; V: TRBV14; DNA: TGTGCCAGCAGCCACACTAGCGGGGGGTCATCGAGATTATTGCTTTACAATGAGCAGTTCTTC; CDR3: CASSHTSGGSSRLLLYNEQFF
size: .; D: TRBD1; J: TRBJ2-7; V: TRBV7-8; DNA: TGTGCCAGCAGCAGGACAGGTTCCCCTATAATCTACGAGCAGTACTTC; CDR3: CASSRTGSPIIYEQYF
size: once; D: .; J: TRBJ2-7; V: TRBV9; DNA: TGTGCCAGCAGCGAGGGCCCGCAGGCCCGCCAGACCTACGAGCAGTACTTC; CDR3: CASSEGPQARQTYEQYF